This T cell receptor beta chain was recorded in a study of human T cells and chemical hapten exposure. The overall study: 2% DPC applied to a 2 cm by 2 cm arm area sensitized donors. Study findings and constraints: Compared with pre-sensitization or healthy control sets, expanded TCRs clustered more.

The authors' processing: Sample TCR counts, which ranged from roughly 23,224 to 750,000, had a median of about 100,000. TCRdb ran MiXCR on the RACE reads and lists one entry per CDR3 protein. The V and J calls and clone size are TCRdb's, not the authors'. The data show around 100,000 distinct CDR3 sequences, 8% to 13% seen once. This clonotype was seen ten or more times. No antigen is known for it. Time point here: patch test 1, 2 weeks after DPC sensitization. Treatment described: therapeutic diphenylcyclopropenone sensitization with weekly scalp DPC. Each patch test followed a blood draw. V gave up 0 bases and J gave up 4 bases; unmatched junction bases: 10. Germline V gene sequence: CDR1 SGHNT, CDR2 YYREEE (reference sequence). The CDR3 has 16 residues.

Sequencing was performed on whole blood, taken in connection with sensitization to the hapten diphenylcyclopropenone (DPC). The TCR was taken from a middle-aged woman with alopecia areata. Some clones in this sample may be carry-over from other donors' samples. V usage is TRBV5-4 and J usage is TRBJ2-7, with TRBD2 matching over 7 bases. The CDR3 protein is CASSLGVRTRTYEQYF. The CDR3 coding sequence is TGTGCCAGCAGCTTGGGGGTACGGACTAGAACGTACGAGCAGTACTTC.